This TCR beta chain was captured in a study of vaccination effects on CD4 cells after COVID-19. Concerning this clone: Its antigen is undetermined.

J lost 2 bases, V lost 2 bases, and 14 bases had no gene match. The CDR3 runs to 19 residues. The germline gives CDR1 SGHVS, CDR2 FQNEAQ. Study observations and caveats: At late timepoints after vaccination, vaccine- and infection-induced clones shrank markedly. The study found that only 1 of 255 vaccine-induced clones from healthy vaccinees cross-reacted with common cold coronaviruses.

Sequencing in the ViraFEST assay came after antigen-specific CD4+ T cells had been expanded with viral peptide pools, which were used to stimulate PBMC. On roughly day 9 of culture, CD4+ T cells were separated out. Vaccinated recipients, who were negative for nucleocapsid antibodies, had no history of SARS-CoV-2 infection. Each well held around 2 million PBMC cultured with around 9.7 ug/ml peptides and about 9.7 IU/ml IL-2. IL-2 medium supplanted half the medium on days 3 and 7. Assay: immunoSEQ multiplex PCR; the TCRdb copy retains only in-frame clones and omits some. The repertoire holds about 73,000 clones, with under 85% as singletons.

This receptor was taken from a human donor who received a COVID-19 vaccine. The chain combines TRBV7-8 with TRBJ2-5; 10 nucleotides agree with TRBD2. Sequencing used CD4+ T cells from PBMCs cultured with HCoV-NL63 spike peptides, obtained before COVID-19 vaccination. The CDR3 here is CASSLKPLAGYSQQETQYF. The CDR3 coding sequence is TGTGCCAGCAGCTTAAAGCCACTAGCGGGGTACTCACAACAAGAGACCCAGTACTTC.